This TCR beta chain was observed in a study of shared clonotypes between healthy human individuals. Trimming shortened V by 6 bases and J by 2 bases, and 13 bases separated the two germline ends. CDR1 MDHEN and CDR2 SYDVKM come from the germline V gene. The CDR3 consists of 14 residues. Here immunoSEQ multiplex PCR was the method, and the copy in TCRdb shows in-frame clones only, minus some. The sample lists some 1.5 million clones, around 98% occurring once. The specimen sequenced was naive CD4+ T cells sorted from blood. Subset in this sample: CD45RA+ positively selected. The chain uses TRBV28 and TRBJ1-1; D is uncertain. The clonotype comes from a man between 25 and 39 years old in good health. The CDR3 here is CASSQGRRNTEAFF. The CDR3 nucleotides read TGTGCCAGCAGCCAAGGCAGGCGAAACACTGAAGCTTTCTTT.